This T cell receptor beta chain derives from a study of T cell changes during pregnancy in multiple sclerosis. Method: immunoSEQ multiplex PCR; TCRdb's copy keeps in-frame clones and lacks some. The profile shows tens of thousands of clones, about 90% of them singletons. The material was CD8+ T cells from peripheral blood mononuclear cells, obtained after pregnancy. The TCR originated in a female donor with multiple sclerosis, enrolled in a pregnancy study.

The CDR3 region is CASSFGLAVYNEQFF. The CDR3, as DNA: TGTGCCAGCAGTTTCGGACTAGCTGTATACAATGAGCAGTTCTTC. J is TRBJ2-1 and V is TRBV27, with TRBD2 matching 8 bases. In germline, CDR1 is MNHEY, CDR2 SMNVEV (reference sequence). This CDR3 comprises 15 residues. V dropped 3 bases and J dropped 4; count of bases not matched to a gene: 5.